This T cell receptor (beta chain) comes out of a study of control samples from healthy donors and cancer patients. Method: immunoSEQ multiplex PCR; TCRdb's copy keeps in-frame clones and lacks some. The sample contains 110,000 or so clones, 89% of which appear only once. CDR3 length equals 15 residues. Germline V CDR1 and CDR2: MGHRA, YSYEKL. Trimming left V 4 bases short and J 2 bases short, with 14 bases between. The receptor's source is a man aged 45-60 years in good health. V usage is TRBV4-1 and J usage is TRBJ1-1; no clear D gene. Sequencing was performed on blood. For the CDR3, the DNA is TGCGCCAGCAGCCCCTTAGGTTCGGGTAACACTGAAGCTTTCTTT. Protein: CASSPLGSGNTEAFF.